Listed here are 11 T cell receptor beta chains from one sample, sequenced in a study of T-cell reconstitution after alpha-beta-depleted transplantation in children. During its preparation, the TCRbeta library received unique molecular identifiers. TCRdb called the PCR reads again in MiXCR, with one record for every CDR3 protein. Among 90,000 to 95,000 distinct CDR3 sequences listed, roughly an eighth were seen once. The source was PBMCs from the stem cell graft donor, collected from the stem cell graft. The source of these receptors is a human donor who donated a stem cell graft to a child with inherited bone marrow failure.

The rearrangement links TRBV18 to TRBJ1-3; D remains ambiguous. The CDR3 consists of 13 residues. Trimming stripped 2 bases from V and 0 bases from J, with 2 bases between. Germline CDR1 reads KGHSH; CDR2 reads LQKENI. Written as DNA, the CDR3 is TGTGCCAGCTCACCAGACTCTGGAAACACCATATATTTT. Residues: CASSPDSGNTIYF.

J is TRBJ2-7 and V is TRBV7-9; D not certain. Germline V gene lookup returns CDR1 SEHNR and CDR2 FQNEAQ (reference sequence). V gave up 8 bases and J gave up 2 bases, with 13 bases separating them. The CDR3 is 13 residues long. CDR3 protein: CASRFDLAYEQYF. CDR3 sequence (DNA): TGTGCCAGCCGATTCGACCTGGCCTACGAGCAGTACTTC. Supplemented by reference TRBV7-9 and TRBJ2-7, the full variable domain reads DTGVSQNPRHKITKRGQNVTFRCDPISEHNRLYWYRQTLGQGPEFLTYFQNEAQLEKSRLLSDRFSAERPKGSFSTLEIQRTEQGDSAMYLCASRFDLAYEQYFGPGTRLTVT.

Of note for this clonotype: No conserved phenylalanine or tryptophan ends this CDR3, so it is likely a read error. The rearrangement joins TRBV28 to TRBJ2-1; 9 nucleotides agree with TRBD1. The CDR3 consists of 16 residues. The junction had 10 bases not matched to a gene; V was cut back by 3 bases and J by 7 bases. CDR1 and CDR2 (germline): MDHEN, SYDVKM. The CDR3 is CASSFSDRGVPNEQFS. The CDR3 DNA reads as TGTGCCAGCAGTTTCTCGGACAGGGGAGTCCCAAATGAGCAGTTCTCC.

This clonotype appeared many times. The chain has TRBV7-9 and TRBJ1-4; no clear D. Germline V gene data show CDR1 as SEHNR and CDR2 as FQNEAQ (reference sequence). Trimming cost V 8 bases and J 4 bases, with 14 bases left between them. This CDR3 region has 14 residues. The CDR3 reads CASSRLGSNEKLFF. CDR3 in DNA: TGTGCCAGCTCCCGGTTGGGCAGTAATGAAAAACTGTTTTTT.

This clonotype was observed many times. This chain links TRBV20-1 with TRBJ2-1, with 13 bases aligning to TRBD2. The CDR3 extends over 14 amino acids. The J segment lost 8 bases and the V segment lost 8 bases, leaving 9 bases of the junction unmatched. Looked up from germline, CDR1 is DFQATT and CDR2 is SNEGSKA (reference sequence). The CDR3 coding sequence is TGCAGTACCAAAGGACTAGCGGGGGCCGATGAGCAGTTCTTC. As protein: CSTKGLAGADEQFF.

This clonotype was detected ten times or more. The chain carries TRBV12-3 or TRBV12-4 and TRBJ2-3; D unresolved. V dropped 3 bases and J dropped 2 bases, with 9 bases sitting between them. The CDR3 extends over 14 amino acids. The CDR3 nucleotides read TGTGCCAGCAGTTTTGTCTGGGACACAGATACGCAGTATTTT. Protein product: CASSFVWDTDTQYF.

This clonotype was seen ten or more times. V gene TRBV4-3 combines with J gene TRBJ1-2; 8 positions match TRBD1. V was pared by 3 bases and J by 4 bases, with 7 bases of the junction left unmatched. CDR1 and CDR2 from the germline V gene are LGHNA and YSLEER. This CDR3 has 15 amino acids. CDR3 DNA sequence: TGCGCCAGCAGCCACAGAGACAGGGGCCCCTATGGCTACACCTTC. Translating it yields CASSHRDRGPYGYTF.

This clonotype has at least ten counts. This chain connects TRBV12-3 or TRBV12-4 to TRBJ2-5; D may correspond to TRBD1 or TRBD2 (5 bases each). This CDR3 has 13 residues. V shed 4 bases and J shed 4 bases, with 10 bases lying between them. The CDR3 loop is CASSSRGGETQYF. The CDR3 bases are TGTGCCAGCAGTTCCCGTGGGGGAGAGACCCAGTACTTC.

There are many counts of this clonotype. The V and J genes are TRBV5-1 and TRBJ1-1; D gene unclear. The CDR3 totals 14 residues. Germline V CDR1 and CDR2: SGHRS, YFSETQ. V lost 5 bases, J lost 1 base, and 12 bases lay in between. CDR3 residues: CASRPAPWNTEAFF. The CDR3 DNA is TGCGCCAGCAGGCCGGCCCCGTGGAACACTGAAGCTTTCTTT. The whole variable domain, filled in from reference TRBV5-1 and TRBJ1-1, reads KAGVTQTPRYLIKTRGQQVTLSCSPISGHRSVSWYQQTPGQGLQFLFEYFSETQRNKGNFPGRFSGRQFSNSRSEMNVSTLELGDSALYLCASRPAPWNTEAFFGQGTRLTVV.

This clonotype was observed many times. The V gene is TRBV2, the J gene TRBJ1-2; possibly TRBD1 for D (5 bases). Trimming shortened V by 7 bases and J by 3 bases, and 21 bases separated the two germline ends. The CDR3 loop spans 16 amino acids. CDR1 and CDR2 (germline): SNHLY, FYNNEI. In nucleotides, the CDR3 is TGTGCCAGCACGGGGGGAGAGGGACCGGGTGACTATGGCTACACCTTC. It codes for CASTGGEGPGDYGYTF.

By frequency in the sample, this clonotype is medium-sized. The chain uses TRBV7-9 and TRBJ2-7, with D maybe TRBD1 (5 bases). The CDR3 runs 14 residues. Germline-derived CDR1 and CDR2 are SEHNR and FQNEAQ (reference sequence). Trimming took 5 bases from V and 0 from J, leaving 11 bases between them. The CDR3 nucleotides read TGTGCCAGCAGCCCATTGGACAACTCCTACGAGCAGTACTTC. Amino acid sequence: CASSPLDNSYEQYF.